In its sample, the clone carrying this TCR beta chain was seen many times. The antigen is unknown. Cyclophosphamide on days +3 and +4 followed busulfan-fludarabine conditioning and a marrow graft. These data originate in a study of T cells after posttransplantation cyclophosphamide. Points from the study as a whole: Tissue-infiltrating T cells from skin or gut overlapped little with blood T cells. Donor-recipient repertoire similarity was low at 1-2 months, rising over year one.

The V and J ends lost 7 bases and 7 bases, in that order; junction bases with no gene match: 11. The CDR3 has 15 residues. Germline CDR1 reads LNHDA; CDR2 reads SQIVND (reference sequence). Clones were read by immunoSEQ multiplex PCR, and TCRdb kept only the in-frame ones, dropping some. This sample carries 8,000 or so clones, none of them present only once. The material was PBMCs, obtained after allogeneic stem cell transplant with posttransplant cyclophosphamide. The gene calls are TRBV19 and TRBJ1-2; 11 bases match TRBD1. This receptor was obtained from a male patient between 45 and 60 years old who received an allogeneic stem cell transplant from an unrelated donor, was CMV-positive, and had acute GVHD only. The graft donor may have given rise to some T cells. The CDR3 loop is CASKPVGTGGFGYTF. CDR3 nucleotide sequence: TGTGCCAGTAAACCGGTCGGGACAGGGGGGTTTGGCTACACCTTC. Combining the CDR3 with reference TRBV19 and TRBJ1-2 gives the whole variable domain DGGITQSPKYLFRKEGQNVTLSCEQNLNHDAMYWYRQDPGQGLRLIYYSQIVNDFQKGDIAEGYSVSREKKESFPLTVTSAQKNPTAFYLCASKPVGTGGFGYTFGSGTRLTVV.